The clone carrying this T cell receptor (beta chain) was seen a handful of times. Its antigen is still unknown. This record belongs to a study of identical twins. Study-wide findings and caveats: Alpha sequences out of frame and shared by twins had excess low generation probability. Modeled out-of-frame TCR alpha sharing in monozygotic twins fell below observed levels.

Trimming took off 3 bases at V and 6 bases at J, with 6 bases between the two ends. The CDR3 is made up of 12 amino acids. TCRdb itself ran the 5' RACE reads through MiXCR, one entry per CDR3 protein. Of about 730,000 distinct CDR3 sequences in the sample, around 21% were seen once. The same data also contributed to another study, on T cells expressing NK-cell markers.

This chain joins TRBV12-3 or TRBV12-4 and TRBJ2-4; weak D call: TRBD1 (5 bases). The TCR sequence derives from a woman aged 18 to 35 in good health. What was sequenced was PBMCs. Written as DNA, the CDR3 is TGTGCCAGCAGTTTGCAGGGAAACATTCAGTACTTC. This encodes CASSLQGNIQYF.